This TCR beta chain was sequenced during a study of blood T cell repertoires in COVID-19. Across the whole study: The United States, Italy and Spain were the sources of the acute and convalescent COVID-19 samples. T cells, B-cell-depleted T cells, or PBMCs supplied cDNA or gDNA.

V was cut by 1 base and J by 2 bases, with 7 bases left in between. The CDR3 is 13 amino acids. From germline, CDR1 is SGHNT and CDR2 YYREEE (reference sequence). Source study methods: How many nucleated cells were present was estimated from reference gene primer amplification. Measured with immunoSEQ multiplex PCR; TCRdb has only the in-frame clones, and not every one. That table is the source of V, J and clone size, and D and trimming were worked out from the DNA. The table has 60,000 to 70,000 clones, around four fifths seen once. The V and J genes are TRBV5-4 and TRBJ2-7; tentatively, D is TRBD1 (6 bases). Sequencing was carried out using peripheral blood. The source of this sequence is a human donor in a cohort sampled during active COVID-19. The CDR3 nucleotides are TGTGCCAGCAGCTTGAAGGGGGCCTACGAGCAGTACTTC. Translation gives CASSLKGAYEQYF.